A selection of T cell receptor beta chains follows, all from one sample in a study of tumor-infiltrating lymphocytes in primary liver carcinoma. In TCRdb, the multiplex PCR reads were re-called with MiXCR into one record per CDR3 protein. The profile shows about 320,000 distinct CDR3 sequences, 65% of them singletons. Specimen: peripheral blood. All receptors derive from a man aged 40-49 years with primary liver carcinoma and hepatitis B virus infection. CDR3s include the opening cysteine and the closing phenylalanine or tryptophan. Fields, in order: V gene, CDR3 length, J gene, D gene, clone size, CDR3 DNA, CDR3 protein. The D gene is left open where the match is weak. Clone sizes are given selectively: once, few, many, or a class where the clone is expanded.

>TRBV5-6|16|TRBJ2-3|NA|NA
TGTGGCAGCATCGACCGGGTGGCAGGTAGCACAGATACGCAGTATTTT
CGSIDRVAGSTDTQYF
>TRBV12-3/TRBV12-4|15|TRBJ1-4|TRBD1|NA
TGTCCCAGCAGGGCGCTGACAGGGAGTTCGGAAAAACTGTTTTTT
CPSRALTGSSEKLFF
>TRBV29-1|10|TRBJ2-1|NA|NA
TGCAGCGTTGCTCGAAGTGAGCAGTTCTTC
CSVARSEQFF
>TRBV6-1|18|TRBJ2-1|TRBD2|few
TGTGCCAGCAGCTTCCTAGCGGGAGGGCCGGGTTCCTACAATGAGCAGTTCTTC
CASSFLAGGPGSYNEQFF
>TRBV11-2|14|TRBJ2-3|NA|once
TGTGCCAGCAGCTTAAACGGACAAGCGGATACGCAGTATTTT
CASSLNGQADTQYF
>TRBV9|15|TRBJ2-1|NA|NA
TGTGCCAGCAGCCTCAGCGGTCTCTCCTACAATGAGCAGTTCTTC
CASSLSGLSYNEQFF
>TRBV6-2/TRBV6-3|18|TRBJ2-5|TRBD2|many
TGTGCCAGCAGTTTCCCGACTAGCGGGAGGGCCCAGGGAGAGACCCAGTACTTC
CASSFPTSGRAQGETQYF
>TRBV6-2/TRBV6-3|15|TRBJ2-7|NA|many
TGTGCCAGCAGTTACCCCCCCGGGAGCGAGTACGAGCAGTACTTC
CASSYPPGSEYEQYF
>TRBV12-3/TRBV12-4|14|TRBJ1-6|NA|few
TGTGCCAGCAGCGTACAGGTTCTTACTTCACCCCTCCACTTT
CASSVQVLTSPLHF
>TRBV10-3|11|TRBJ2-7|NA|many
TGTGCCTTGAGGAACGAAGTCGAGCAGTACTTC
CALRNEVEQYF
>TRBV29-1|18|TRBJ2-7|NA|NA
TGCGGCGTTGGGATGGCGCGAGGGCCAGAGGATGCGCGGCACGAGCAGTACTTC
CGVGMARGPEDARHEQYF
>TRBV5-5|14|TRBJ1-1|TRBD1|NA
TGTGCCAGCAGCTTGTCAGGGGGGAACACTGAAGCTTTCTTT
CASSLSGGNTEAFF
>TRBV5-3|12|TRBJ1-2|NA|NA
TGTACCAACCCGCGTGCTAACTATGGCTACACCTTC
CTNPRANYGYTF
>TRBV7-9|15|TRBJ1-4|NA|NA
TGTGCCAGCAGCTTAGCGGGAGCAATTGACGAAAAACTGTTTTTT
CASSLAGAIDEKLFF
>TRBV24-1|13|TRBJ1-2|TRBD1|few
TGTGCCACCAGTGACCTGACAGGGGGGGGCTACACCTTC
CATSDLTGGGYTF
>TRBV11-1|13|TRBJ2-3|NA|NA
TGTGCCAACAGACGGCCCGGAGCAGATACGCAGTATTTT
CANRRPGADTQYF
>TRBV13|13|TRBJ2-1|NA|NA
TGTGCCAGCAGCTCGGGATTCGGGAATGAGCAGTTCTTC
CASSSGFGNEQFF
>TRBV5-8|16|TRBJ2-2|TRBD1|NA
TGTGCCAGCAGCTTGGTGGCAGGGGGCGCCGGCGGGGAGCTGTTTTTT
CASSLVAGGAGGELFF
>TRBV6-5|14|TRBJ2-7|TRBD2|many
TGTGCCAGCAACCCAGCGGGAGCAACCTACGAGCAGTACTTC
CASNPAGATYEQYF
>TRBV11-2|14|TRBJ2-1|NA|NA
TGCGCCAGCAGCTTGGATTGGTCCGACAATGAGCAGTTCTTC
CASSLDWSDNEQFF
>TRBV6-2/TRBV6-3|17|TRBJ2-7|TRBD2|many
TGTGCCAGCAGTTACTCGAGGTCCGGACTAGGGTCCTACGAGCAGTACTTC
CASSYSRSGLGSYEQYF
>TRBV4-3|15|TRBJ2-5|NA|NA
TGCACCAGCAGCCAAGGGCAGGGAGGCGAAGAGACCCAGTACTTC
CTSSQGQGGEETQYF
>TRBV7-9|12|TRBJ2-1|NA|NA
TGTGCCAGCAGCGCGGAGACATTCAACACTTTCTTC
CASSAETFNTFF
>TRBV5-1|15|TRBJ2-1|TRBD2|few
TGCGCCAGCAGCTTGGGTAGCGGGAGTGGGAATGAGCAGTTCTTC
CASSLGSGSGNEQFF
>TRBV11-2|15|TRBJ2-7|TRBD2|NA
TGTGTCAGCGGGGAATTAAGGGTGAGGAGCTACAAGCAGTACTTC
CVSGELRVRSYKQYF
>TRBV28|12|TRBJ1-5|NA|NA
TGTGCCAGCAGTGAAATGGGTCAGCCCCAGCATTTT
CASSEMGQPQHF
>TRBV13|16|TRBJ1-1|NA|few
TGTGCCAGCAGCTTATGGGAGGGCTCGGGGGGACCTGAAGCTTTCTTT
CASSLWEGSGGPEAFF
>TRBV5-6|17|TRBJ2-1|TRBD2|NA
TGTGCCAGCAGCCAGATCCTAGCGGGAGGGGTAGACGATGAGCAGTTCTTC
CASSQILAGGVDDEQFF
>TRBV4-1|14|TRBJ2-3|NA|once
TGCGCCAGCAGCCAAGACCTTGACGAGGATAGGCGGTATTTT
CASSQDLDEDRRYF
>TRBV6-1|16|TRBJ1-4|NA|NA
TGTGCCAGCAGTGAAAGGGGGGCCGCAACTAATGAAAAACTGTTTTTT
CASSERGAATNEKLFF
>TRBV6-5|14|TRBJ2-2|NA|NA
TGTACCAGCAGGAACCAGAGTTACACCGGGGAGCTGTTTTTT
CTSRNQSYTGELFF
>TRBV11-1|18|TRBJ2-1|TRBD2|NA
TGTGCCAGCAGTCTTACTAGCGGGAGGCCATCCGCCTACAATGAGAAGTTCTTC
CASSLTSGRPSAYNEKFF
>TRBV29-1|12|TRBJ2-5|NA|many
TGCAGCGTTAAGACAGTTCAAGAGACCCAGTACTTC
CSVKTVQETQYF
>TRBV24-1|16|TRBJ2-6|NA|NA
TGTGCCACCAGTGACCCAACGTCCTCTGGGGCCAACGTCCTGACTTTC
CATSDPTSSGANVLTF
>TRBV7-3|15|TRBJ2-1|NA|few
TGTGCCAGCAGCTTAGTCGGGTCCACCTACAATGAGCAGTTCTTC
CASSLVGSTYNEQFF
>TRBV29-1|14|TRBJ2-5|NA|once
TGCAGCGTTGGCAACGGACAAGGCCAAGTGACCCAGTACTTC
CSVGNGQGQVTQYF
>TRBV4-3|14|TRBJ2-3|NA|NA
TGCGCCAGCAGCCAAGCTACCCGCACAGATACGCAGTATTTT
CASSQATRTDTQYF
>TRBV6-2/TRBV6-3|17|TRBJ1-5|NA|NA
TGTGCCAGCAGTCCCGGGACATGGGGTGCGAGCAACCAGCCCCAGCATTTT
CASSPGTWGASNQPQHF
>TRBV29-1|12|TRBJ2-7|NA|NA
TGCAGCGCTGGGGCAGGGACGGGCGAGCAATACTTC
CSAGAGTGEQYF
>TRBV29-1|11|TRBJ2-1|TRBD2|NA
TGCAGCGTCAAACGGGGGGGAGAGCAGTTCTTC
CSVKRGGEQFF
>TRBV7-2|17|TRBJ2-3|TRBD2|NA
TGTGCCAGCAGACGGGCTAGCGGTTCGGGGGGCACAGATACGCAGTATTTT
CASRRASGSGGTDTQYF
>TRBV6-1|14|TRBJ2-1|NA|NA
TGTGCCAGCAGTGTTAGCGGATACTACCATGAGCAGTTCTTC
CASSVSGYYHEQFF
>TRBV6-1|16|TRBJ1-5|NA|few
TGTGCCAGCAGTGAAATTGCTTGGGACAAGAATCAGCCCCAGCATTTT
CASSEIAWDKNQPQHF
>TRBV28|13|TRBJ1-1|NA|NA
TGTGCCAGCAGTTTCGCGGGCCACACTGAAGCTTTCTTT
CASSFAGHTEAFF
>TRBV29-1|15|TRBJ2-3|TRBD2|NA
TGCAGCGCCAGCCCTACTAGCGTGCCCACAGATACGCTGTATTTT
CSASPTSVPTDTLYF
>TRBV11-3|12|TRBJ2-1|NA|once
TGTGCCAACAGCTCCACCCCCTCTGTGCAGTTCTTC
CANSSTPSVQFF
>TRBV29-1|15|TRBJ1-5|NA|many
TGCAGCGTTGTAAGCGGGATTCCAGGGAGTCAGCCCCAGCATTTT
CSVVSGIPGSQPQHF
>TRBV10-3|14|TRBJ2-7|TRBD2|NA
TGTGCCAACAGTTCAGGACTAGCTTCCTACGAGCAGTACTTC
CANSSGLASYEQYF
>TRBV12-3/TRBV12-4|14|TRBJ1-5|TRBD1|NA
TGTGCCAGCAGCAGGACAGGGAGCGATCGGCCCCAGCATTTT
CASSRTGSDRPQHF
>TRBV6-6|15|TRBJ1-1|TRBD1|many
TGTGCCAGCAGCGGACAGGGTGTAAGTGGCGCTGAAGCTTTCTTT
CASSGQGVSGAEAFF
>TRBV28|15|TRBJ2-3|TRBD2|once
TGTGCCAGCAGCCTAGCGGGAGGGGGCACAGATACGCAGTATTTT
CASSLAGGGTDTQYF
>TRBV20-1|13|TRBJ1-1|TRBD1|few
TGCAGTGCTAGAGGACAGGGGGCGCCTAAAGCTTTCTTT
CSARGQGAPKAFF